One T cell receptor (beta chain) is described in this entry. This entry is derived from a study of preoperative IRX-2 immunotherapy in early breast cancer. Profiling relied on immunoSEQ multiplex PCR, and the TCRdb table lists in-frame clones only, not all of them. In the table there are 60,000 or so clones, 94% of which are singletons. V lost 0 bases, J lost 9 bases, and 10 bases lay in between. CDR3 length equals 14 residues. From germline, CDR1 is SGDLS and CDR2 YYNGEE. Treatment in this sample: preoperative locoregional IRX-2 cytokine immunotherapy. Preoperative locoregional IRX-2 cytokine immunotherapy was tested in the phase Ib source study.

The specimen was obtained from a patient treated with IRX-2 immunotherapy. The clonotype comes from a human donor with breast cancer. The chain links TRBV9 to TRBJ1-6, with D unresolved. The CDR3 DNA reads as TGTGCCAGCAGCGTAGATGGGGTTGGTTCACCCCTCCACTTT. Translation: CASSVDGVGSPLHF. Supplemented by reference TRBV9 and TRBJ1-6, the full variable domain reads DSGVTQTPKHLITATGQRVTLRCSPRSGDLSVYWYQQSLDQGLQFLIQYYNGEERAKGNILERFSAQQFPDLHSELNLSSLELGDSALYFCASSVDGVGSPLHFGNGTRLTVT.